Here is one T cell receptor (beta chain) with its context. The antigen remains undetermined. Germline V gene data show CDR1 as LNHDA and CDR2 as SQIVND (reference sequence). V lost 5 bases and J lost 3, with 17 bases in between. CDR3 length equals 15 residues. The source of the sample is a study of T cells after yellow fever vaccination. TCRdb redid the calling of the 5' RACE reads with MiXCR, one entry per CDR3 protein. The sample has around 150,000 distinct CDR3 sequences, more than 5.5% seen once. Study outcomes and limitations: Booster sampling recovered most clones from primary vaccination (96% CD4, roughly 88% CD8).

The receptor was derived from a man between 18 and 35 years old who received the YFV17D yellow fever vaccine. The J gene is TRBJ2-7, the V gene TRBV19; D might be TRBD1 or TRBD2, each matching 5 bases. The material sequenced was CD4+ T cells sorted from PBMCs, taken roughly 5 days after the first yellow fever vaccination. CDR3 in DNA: TGTGCCAGTAGTTCACCCGGGACGGGATACTACGAGCAGTACTTC. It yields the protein CASSSPGTGYYEQYF. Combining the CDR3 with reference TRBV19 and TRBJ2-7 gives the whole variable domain DGGITQSPKYLFRKEGQNVTLSCEQNLNHDAMYWYRQDPGQGLRLIYYSQIVNDFQKGDIAEGYSVSREKKESFPLTVTSAQKNPTAFYLCASSSPGTGYYEQYFGPGTRLTVT.